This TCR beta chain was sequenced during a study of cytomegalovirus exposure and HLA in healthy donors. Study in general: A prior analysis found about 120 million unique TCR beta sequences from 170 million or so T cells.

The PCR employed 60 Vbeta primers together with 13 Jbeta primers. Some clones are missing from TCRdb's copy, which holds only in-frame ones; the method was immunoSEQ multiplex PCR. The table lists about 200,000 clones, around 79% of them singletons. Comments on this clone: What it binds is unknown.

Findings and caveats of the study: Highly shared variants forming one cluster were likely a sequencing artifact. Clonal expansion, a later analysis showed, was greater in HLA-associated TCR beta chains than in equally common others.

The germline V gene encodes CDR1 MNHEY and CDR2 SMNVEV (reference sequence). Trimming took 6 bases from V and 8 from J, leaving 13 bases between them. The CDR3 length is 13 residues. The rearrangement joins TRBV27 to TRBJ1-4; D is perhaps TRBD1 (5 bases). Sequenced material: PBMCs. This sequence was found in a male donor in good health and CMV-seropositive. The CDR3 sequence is CASSREGEEKLFF. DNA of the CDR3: TGTGCCAGCAGCAGGGAGGGAGAAGAAAAACTGTTTTTT.